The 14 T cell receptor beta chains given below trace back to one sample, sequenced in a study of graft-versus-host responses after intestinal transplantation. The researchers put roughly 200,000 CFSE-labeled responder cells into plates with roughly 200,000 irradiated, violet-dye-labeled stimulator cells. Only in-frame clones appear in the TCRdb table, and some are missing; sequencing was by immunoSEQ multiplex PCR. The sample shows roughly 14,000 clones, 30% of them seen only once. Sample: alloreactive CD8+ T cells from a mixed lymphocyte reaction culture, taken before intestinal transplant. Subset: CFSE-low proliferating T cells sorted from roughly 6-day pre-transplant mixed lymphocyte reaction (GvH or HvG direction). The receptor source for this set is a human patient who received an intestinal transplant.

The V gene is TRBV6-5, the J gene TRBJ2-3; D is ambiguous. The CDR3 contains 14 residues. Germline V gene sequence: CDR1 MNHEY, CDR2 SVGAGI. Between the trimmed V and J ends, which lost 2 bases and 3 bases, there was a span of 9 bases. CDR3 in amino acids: CASSYGLGTDTQYF. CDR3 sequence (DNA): TGTGCCAGCAGTTACGGGCTAGGAACAGATACGCAGTATTTT.

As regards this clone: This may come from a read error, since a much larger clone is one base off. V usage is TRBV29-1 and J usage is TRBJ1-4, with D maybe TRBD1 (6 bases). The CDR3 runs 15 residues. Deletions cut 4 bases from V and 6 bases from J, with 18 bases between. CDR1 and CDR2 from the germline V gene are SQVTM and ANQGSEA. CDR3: CSVVGSGAGDEKLFF. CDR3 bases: TGCAGCGTTGTAGGATCGGGGGCGGGTGATGAAAAACTGTTTTTT.

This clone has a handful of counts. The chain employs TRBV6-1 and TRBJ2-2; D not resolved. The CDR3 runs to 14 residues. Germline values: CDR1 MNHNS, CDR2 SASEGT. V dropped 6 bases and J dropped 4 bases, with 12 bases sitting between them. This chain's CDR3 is CASSLPTATGELFF. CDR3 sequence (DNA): TGTGCCAGCAGCCTTCCTACAGCCACCGGGGAGCTGTTTTTT.

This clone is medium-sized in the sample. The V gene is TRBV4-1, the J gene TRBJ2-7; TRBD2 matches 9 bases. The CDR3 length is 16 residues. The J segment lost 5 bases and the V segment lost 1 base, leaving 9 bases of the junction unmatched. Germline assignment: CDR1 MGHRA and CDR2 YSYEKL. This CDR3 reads CASSQGWRGGADEQYF. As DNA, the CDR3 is TGCGCCAGCAGCCAAGGTTGGCGGGGGGGCGCGGACGAGCAGTACTTC.

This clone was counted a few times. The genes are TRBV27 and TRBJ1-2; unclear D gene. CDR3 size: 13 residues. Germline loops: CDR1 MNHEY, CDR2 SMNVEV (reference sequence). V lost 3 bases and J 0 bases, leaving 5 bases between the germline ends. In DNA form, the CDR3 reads TGTGCCAGCAGTTTCGGGGCTAACTATGGCTACACCTTC. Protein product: CASSFGANYGYTF.

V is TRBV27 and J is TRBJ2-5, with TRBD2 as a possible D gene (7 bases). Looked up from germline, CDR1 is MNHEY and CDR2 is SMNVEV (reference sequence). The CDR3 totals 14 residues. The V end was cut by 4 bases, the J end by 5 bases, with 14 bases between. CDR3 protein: CASSSFGGLETQYF. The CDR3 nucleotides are TGTGCCAGCAGTTCCTTCGGGGGGCTGGAGACCCAGTACTTC.

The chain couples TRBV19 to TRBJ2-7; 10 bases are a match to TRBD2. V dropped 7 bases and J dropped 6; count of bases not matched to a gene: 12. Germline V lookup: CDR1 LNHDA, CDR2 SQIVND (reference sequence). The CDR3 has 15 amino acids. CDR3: CASIEQREGRTEQYF. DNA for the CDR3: TGTGCCAGTATTGAGCAGCGGGAGGGCCGAACCGAGCAGTACTTC.

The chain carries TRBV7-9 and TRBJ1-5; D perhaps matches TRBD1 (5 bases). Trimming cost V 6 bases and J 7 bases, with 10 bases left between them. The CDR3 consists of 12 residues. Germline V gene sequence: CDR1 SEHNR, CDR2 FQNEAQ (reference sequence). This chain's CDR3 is CASSFTGQPQHF. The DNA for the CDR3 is TGTGCCAGCAGTTTCACAGGCCAGCCCCAGCATTTT.

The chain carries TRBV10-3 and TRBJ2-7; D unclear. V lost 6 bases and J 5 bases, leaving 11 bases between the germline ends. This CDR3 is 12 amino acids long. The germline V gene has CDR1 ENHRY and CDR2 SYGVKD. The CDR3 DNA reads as TGTGCCATCAGCGTATTGAGCAACGAGCAGTACTTC. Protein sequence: CAISVLSNEQYF.

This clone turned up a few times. The CDR3 coding sequence is TGCGCCAGCAGCGCCGGACTAGCGGGAGGGGGCACAGATACGCAGTATTTT. As protein: CASSAGLAGGGTDTQYF. The J gene is TRBJ2-3, the V gene TRBV5-1; TRBD2 aligns across 15 bases. Germline assignment: CDR1 SGHRS and CDR2 YFSETQ. CDR3 length: 17 residues. V trimming: 4 bases; J trimming: 1 base; junction bases outside the gene matches: 4. Full variable domain (rest looked up from reference TRBV5-1 and TRBJ2-3): KAGVTQTPRYLIKTRGQQVTLSCSPISGHRSVSWYQQTPGQGLQFLFEYFSETQRNKGNFPGRFSGRQFSNSRSEMNVSTLELGDSALYLCASSAGLAGGGTDTQYFGPGTRLTVL.

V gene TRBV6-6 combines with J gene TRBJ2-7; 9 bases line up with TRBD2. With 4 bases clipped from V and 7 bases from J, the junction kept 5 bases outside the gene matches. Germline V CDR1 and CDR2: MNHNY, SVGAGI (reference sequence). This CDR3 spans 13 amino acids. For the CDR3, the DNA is TGTGCCAGCAGTTTGGGACTAGCTGGTGAGCAGTACTTC. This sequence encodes CASSLGLAGEQYF.

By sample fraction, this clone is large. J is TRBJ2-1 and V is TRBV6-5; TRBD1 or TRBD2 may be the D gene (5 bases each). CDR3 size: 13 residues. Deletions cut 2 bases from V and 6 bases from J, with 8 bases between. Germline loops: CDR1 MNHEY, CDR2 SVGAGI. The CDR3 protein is CASSYLGANEQFF. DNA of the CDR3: TGTGCCAGCAGTTACCTCGGGGCCAATGAGCAGTTCTTC.

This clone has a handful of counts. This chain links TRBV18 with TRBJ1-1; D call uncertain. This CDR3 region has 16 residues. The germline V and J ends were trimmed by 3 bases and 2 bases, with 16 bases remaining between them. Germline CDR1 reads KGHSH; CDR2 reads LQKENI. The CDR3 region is CASSPFRRLINTEAFF. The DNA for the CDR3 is TGTGCCAGCTCACCTTTCAGACGGTTAATAAACACTGAAGCTTTCTTT.

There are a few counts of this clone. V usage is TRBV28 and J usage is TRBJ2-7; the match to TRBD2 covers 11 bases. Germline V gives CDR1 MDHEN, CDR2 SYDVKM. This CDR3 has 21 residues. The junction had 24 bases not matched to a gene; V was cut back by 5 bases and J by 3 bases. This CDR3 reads CASSLGQGPTLGLAALYEQYF. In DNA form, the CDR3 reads TGTGCCAGCAGTCTTGGACAGGGGCCAACATTGGGACTAGCGGCCCTCTACGAGCAGTACTTC.